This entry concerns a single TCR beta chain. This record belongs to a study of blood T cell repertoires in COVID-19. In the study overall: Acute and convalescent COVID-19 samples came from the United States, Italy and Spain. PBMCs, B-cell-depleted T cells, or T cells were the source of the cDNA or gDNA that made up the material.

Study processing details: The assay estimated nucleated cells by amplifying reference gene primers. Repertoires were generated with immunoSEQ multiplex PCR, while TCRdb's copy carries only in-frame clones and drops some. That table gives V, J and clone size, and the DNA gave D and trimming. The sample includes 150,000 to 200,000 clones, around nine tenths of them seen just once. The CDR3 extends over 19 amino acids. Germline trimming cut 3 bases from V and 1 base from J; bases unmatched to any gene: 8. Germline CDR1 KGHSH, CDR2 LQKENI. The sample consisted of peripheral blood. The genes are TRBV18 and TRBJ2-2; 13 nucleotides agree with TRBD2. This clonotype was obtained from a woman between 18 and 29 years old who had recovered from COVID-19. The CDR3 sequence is CASSPQGLAGVMNTGELFF. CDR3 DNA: TGTGCCAGCTCACCGCAAGGACTAGCGGGAGTAATGAACACCGGGGAGCTGTTTTTT. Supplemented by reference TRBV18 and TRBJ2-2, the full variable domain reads NAGVMQNPRHLVRRRGQEARLRCSPMKGHSHVYWYRQLPEEGLKFMVYLQKENIIDESGMPKERFSAEFPKEGPSILRIQQVVRGDSAAYFCASSPQGLAGVMNTGELFFGEGSRLTVL.